This T cell receptor (beta chain) was obtained from a study of blood T cell repertoires in COVID-19. Overall study: Donors in the United States, Italy and Spain gave samples during acute or convalescent COVID-19.

By sample fraction, this clone is medium-sized. Methods used by the authors: Estimates of nucleated cell counts were drawn from the amplification of reference gene primers. TCRdb's table, derived via immunoSEQ multiplex PCR, lists solely in-frame clones and lacks some. The DNA gave D and trimming, while V, J and clone size come from that table. The sample shows approximately 37,000 clones, 86% of them seen only once. CDR1 SGHTA and CDR2 FQGNSA come from the germline V gene. The CDR3 spans 16 residues. V dropped 0 bases and J dropped 4 bases, with 16 bases sitting between them. The TCR comes from a man in his forties or fifties with active COVID-19. This chain joins TRBV7-2 and TRBJ2-7; the D gene is possibly TRBD2 (6 bases). What was sequenced was peripheral blood. CDR3 region: CASSLAFGGSSYEQYF. CDR3 DNA sequence: TGTGCCAGCAGCTTAGCCTTTGGAGGGTCCTCATACGAGCAGTACTTC. The full variable domain, completed using reference TRBV7-2 and TRBJ2-7, is GAGVSQSPSNKVTEKGKDVELRCDPISGHTALYWYRQSLGQGLEFLIYFQGNSAPDKSGLPSDRFSAERTGGSVSTLTIQRTQQEDSAVYLCASSLAFGGSSYEQYFGPGTRLTVT.